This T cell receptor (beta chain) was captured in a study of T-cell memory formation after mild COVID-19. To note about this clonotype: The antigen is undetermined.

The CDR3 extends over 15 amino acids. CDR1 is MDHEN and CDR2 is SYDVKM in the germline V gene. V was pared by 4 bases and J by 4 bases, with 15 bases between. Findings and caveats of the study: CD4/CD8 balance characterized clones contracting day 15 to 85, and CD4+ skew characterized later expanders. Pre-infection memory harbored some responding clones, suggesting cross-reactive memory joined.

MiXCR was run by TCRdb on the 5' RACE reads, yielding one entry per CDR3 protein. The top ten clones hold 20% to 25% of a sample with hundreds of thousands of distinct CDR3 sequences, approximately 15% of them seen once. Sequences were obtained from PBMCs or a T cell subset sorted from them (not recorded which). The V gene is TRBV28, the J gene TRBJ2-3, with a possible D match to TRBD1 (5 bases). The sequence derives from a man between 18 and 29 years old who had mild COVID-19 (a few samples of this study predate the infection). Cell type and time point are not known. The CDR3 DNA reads TGTGCCAGCAGTTCCCCGGAAGGGGTGGCAGATACGCAGTATTTT. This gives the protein CASSSPEGVADTQYF.